These T cell receptor beta chains were read from a single sample in a study of CD4+ T cells in melanoma. Produced via immunoSEQ multiplex PCR; TCRdb's table is partial and in-frame only. The sample holds about 9,100 clones, over 55% seen once. The sample comprised cells from a culture (not recorded whether cultured in vitro). Every receptor here comes from a human donor with melanoma. CDR3s include the opening cysteine and the closing phenylalanine or tryptophan. D genes are given only for firm matches. Expanded clones are given a class, and other clones once, few, many or no size at all.

j_call d_call v_call clone_size cdr3_aa cdr3_nt
TRBJ1-4 - TRBV9 few CASSVVGGANEKLFF TGTGCCAGCAGCGTAGTCGGGGGGGCAAATGAAAAACTGTTTTTT
TRBJ2-3 - TRBV6-1 - CASSIGGARDTQYF TGTGCCAGCAGTATCGGAGGGGCGAGAGATACGCAGTATTTT
TRBJ2-5 - TRBV18 once CASSPTGVETQYF TGTGCCAGCTCACCAACCGGGGTAGAGACCCAGTACTTC
TRBJ1-2 - TRBV6-5 - CASARGAGHGYTF TGTGCCAGCGCGAGGGGGGCTGGGCATGGCTACACCTTC
TRBJ1-2 - TRBV13 - CASSSGGEPYGYTF TGTGCCAGCAGCTCGGGGGGGGAACCCTATGGCTACACCTTC
TRBJ1-4 TRBD1 TRBV2 - CASRRQGVDEKLFF TGTGCCAGCAGGAGACAGGGGGTGGATGAAAAACTGTTTTTT
TRBJ2-6 - TRBV13 - CASSSRLLSGANVLTF TGTGCCAGCAGCTCCCGTCTCCTCTCTGGGGCCAACGTCCTGACTTTC
TRBJ1-3 - TRBV5-1 - CASSLGGLSGNTIYF TGCGCCAGCAGCTTGGGAGGTCTCTCTGGAAACACCATATATTTT
TRBJ1-5 - TRBV4-1 few CASSQDWTLGDQPQHF TGCGCCAGCAGCCAAGATTGGACTTTAGGGGATCAGCCCCAGCATTTT
TRBJ1-3 - TRBV30 - CAWEGGNTIYF TGTGCCTGGGAGGGAGGAAACACCATATATTTT
TRBJ2-7 - TRBV5-5 - CASSLDNTYEQYF TGTGCCAGCAGCTTGGACAACACTTACGAGCAGTACTTC
TRBJ1-1 TRBD1 TRBV12-5 few CASGLGDRANTEAFF TGTGCTAGTGGGTTGGGGGACAGGGCGAACACTGAAGCTTTCTTT
TRBJ1-6 - TRBV6-6 - CASRSRTLNSPLHF TGTGCCAGCAGGAGTCGGACTCTTAATTCACCCCTCCACTTT
TRBJ1-5 TRBD1 TRBV19 - CASSADRGYQPQHF TGTGCCAGTAGTGCCGACAGGGGGTATCAGCCCCAGCATTTT
TRBJ1-2 - TRBV9 - CASTKFGGAGGYTF TGTGCCAGCACCAAGTTTGGGGGGGCGGGTGGCTACACCTTC
TRBJ2-5 - TRBV5-5 once CASSLQGTAPRETQYF TGTGCCAGCAGCTTGCAGGGGACGGCCCCGCGAGAGACCCAGTACTTC
TRBJ2-1 - TRBV10-3 - CAISDYNEQFF TGTGCCATCAGTGACTACAATGAGCAGTTCTTC
TRBJ2-3 - TRBV11-3 - CASSTGPGLDTQYF TGTGCCAGCAGCACCGGTCCGGGCCTGGATACGCAGTATTTT
TRBJ2-3 TRBD2 TRBV9 - CASNRGDSTDTQYF TGTGCCAGCAACCGGGGGGATAGCACAGATACGCAGTATTTT
TRBJ2-1 TRBD2 TRBV2 - CASKVLAGNYNEQFF TGTGCCAGCAAGGTCCTAGCGGGTAACTACAATGAGCAGTTCTTC
TRBJ2-7 TRBD1 TRBV7-9 - CASSLFRDSVYEQYF TGTGCCAGCAGCTTATTCCGGGACAGTGTCTACGAGCAGTACTTC
TRBJ1-1 - TRBV7-7 medium-sized CASSRDRGTEAFF TGTGCTAGCAGCAGAGACAGAGGCACTGAAGCTTTCTTT
TRBJ1-4 - TRBV7-9 - CASSFGGLGGEKLFF TGTGCCAGCAGCTTCGGGGGGCTTGGAGGAGAAAAACTGTTTTTT
TRBJ2-7 TRBD1 TRBV15 - CATSRDRGYEQYF TGTGCCACCTCCCGGGACAGGGGCTACGAGCAGTACTTC
TRBJ1-1 - TRBV5-1 - CASSLRAGSEAFF TGCGCCAGCAGCTTGAGGGCAGGGAGTGAAGCTTTCTTT
TRBJ2-2 TRBD2 TRBV4-1 few CASSQPSGGPRGELFF TGCGCCAGCAGCCAACCTAGCGGGGGTCCTAGGGGGGAGCTGTTTTTT
TRBJ2-1 TRBD2 TRBV5-4 - CASSSGGAGGTNEQFF TGTGCCAGCAGTTCGGGAGGGGCCGGGGGGACAAATGAGCAGTTCTTC
TRBJ1-5 - TRBV7-2 once CASSLDSGGGPHQPQHF TGTGCCAGCAGCTTAGATTCGGGGGGGGGTCCGCATCAGCCCCAGCATTTT
TRBJ2-7 - TRBV6-5 - CASSYVPAAGRREQYF TGTGCCAGCAGTTACGTCCCTGCCGCCGGTAGGCGCGAGCAGTACTTC
TRBJ2-3 - TRBV6-6 - CASRIDLDTQYF TGTGCCAGCAGGATAGACCTGGATACGCAGTATTTT
TRBJ2-3 - TRBV5-6 - CASSLIIGDF TGTGCCAGCAGCTTAATAATCGGGGATTTT
TRBJ1-2 - TRBV7-9 - CASSTHGNYGYTF TGTGCCAGCAGCACCCACGGGAACTATGGCTACACCTTC
TRBJ1-2 TRBD1 TRBV2 - CASSQGDDYGYTF TGTGCCAGCAGTCAGGGGGATGACTATGGCTACACCTTC
TRBJ1-1 - TRBV30 few CAWGQMNTEAFF TGTGCCTGGGGACAGATGAACACTGAAGCTTTCTTT
TRBJ1-1 - TRBV6-6 - CASRAQQGGMGAFF TGTGCCAGCAGGGCCCAACAGGGCGGGATGGGAGCTTTCTTT
TRBJ2-3 TRBD2 TRBV6-5 once CASSYTSGGASDTQYF TGTGCCAGCAGTTATACTAGCGGGGGGGCATCAGATACGCAGTATTTT
TRBJ1-3 - TRBV19 once CASSTGTSGNTIYF TGTGCCAGTAGTACCGGGACCTCCGGAAACACCATATATTTT
TRBJ1-1 - TRBV7-3 - CASSQGGGWNTEAFF TGTGCCAGCAGCCAAGGGGGGGGATGGAACACTGAAGCTTTCTTT
TRBJ2-3 - TRBV2 - CASSAVSRTDTQYF TGTGCCAGCAGTGCCGTCTCGAGAACAGATACGCAGTATTTT
TRBJ1-5 TRBD1 TRBV30 - CAWSETGMGNQPQHF TGTGCCTGGAGCGAGACAGGGATGGGCAATCAGCCCCAGCATTTT
TRBJ2-7 - TRBV6-1 - CASSEEPPYRSYEQYF TGTGCCAGCAGTGAGGAACCTCCCTACCGGTCCTACGAGCAGTACTTC
TRBJ1-6 TRBD1 TRBV6-5 few CASTQDRASPLHF TGTGCCAGCACCCAGGACAGGGCTTCACCCCTCCACTTT
TRBJ2-1 - TRBV5-4 - CASSSTVGSYNEQFF TGTGCCAGCAGCTCGACAGTAGGCTCCTACAATGAGCAGTTCTTC
TRBJ1-1 - TRBV11-2 - CASSLEFGKMNTEAFF TGTGCCAGCAGCTTAGAGTTTGGGAAAATGAACACTGAAGCTTTCTTT
TRBJ2-1 TRBD2 TRBV18 few CASSPPSSGGAHEQFF TGTGCCAGCTCACCACCGTCTAGCGGGGGGGCGCATGAGCAGTTCTTC
TRBJ2-1 - TRBV19 - CASSINQGINEQFF TGTGCCAGTAGTATCAATCAGGGCATAAATGAGCAGTTCTTC
TRBJ2-1 TRBD2 TRBV6-5 - CASRTRRGGLGEQFF TGTGCCAGCAGGACGAGGCGGGGGGGCCTTGGGGAGCAGTTCTTC
TRBJ2-2 TRBD2 TRBV6-1 - CASSPRGVRARELFF TGTGCCAGCAGTCCCCGGGGGGTCCGGGCCCGGGAGCTGTTTTTT
TRBJ2-6 - TRBV6-5 - CASSSMGSGANVLTF TGTGCCAGCAGTTCAATGGGCTCTGGGGCCAACGTCCTGACTTTC
TRBJ1-1 - TRBV14 - CASSQIQGTEAFF TGTGCCAGCAGCCAGATCCAGGGGACTGAAGCTTTCTTT
TRBJ2-3 TRBD2 TRBV10-3 - CAMAPGLAGGPDTQYF TGTGCCATGGCTCCGGGACTAGCGGGGGGGCCGGATACGCAGTATTTT
TRBJ1-5 - TRBV5-1 few CASSFTGHSNQPQHF TGCGCCAGCAGCTTTACCGGACACTCGAATCAGCCCCAGCATTTT
TRBJ1-2 - TRBV10-1 few CASRANYGYTF TGCGCCAGCAGAGCTAACTATGGCTACACCTTC
TRBJ1-3 TRBD1 TRBV18 once CASSPQQGTSGNTIYF TGTGCCAGCTCACCTCAACAGGGGACCTCTGGAAACACCATATATTTT
TRBJ2-7 TRBD1 TRBV6-6 - CASSTSGTVNEQYF TGTGCCAGCAGTACCTCTGGGACAGTGAACGAGCAGTACTTC